This T cell receptor (beta chain) was recovered during a study of shared clonotypes between healthy human individuals. Regarding the study as a whole: Sharing across four donors was highest in naive CD4 (approximately 5%) and lowest in memory CD8 (approximately 0.4%). Generally, naive subsets came out with larger estimated richness than memory subsets.

CDR3 length: 17 amino acids. Per germline, CDR1 SGHRS and CDR2 YFSETQ. After removal of 2 bases from V and 8 bases from J, the junction contained 15 bases not matched to a gene. CD45RO negativity and positive selection for CCR7 defined naive CD8 cells, a population that excluded terminally differentiated effector memory CD45RA+ cells. As to this clone: Its target is unknown.

Roughly 27,000 T cell genomes, or roughly 180 ng DNA, went into the sorted-subset replicate PCRs. Original handling: Junction-only sequences without quality scores were provided by ImmunoSEQ, so filtering was different. The protocol was immunoSEQ multiplex PCR, while the TCRdb copy is restricted to in-frame clones and leaves out a portion. For V, J and clone size, that table is used; D and trimming come from the DNA. The sample shows millions of clones, about 95% of them seen only once. The sequenced material came from naive CD8+ T cells sorted from blood. This receptor was taken from a man aged 18 to 30 in good health. V and J are TRBV5-1 and TRBJ2-1, with 8 positions matching TRBD1. The CDR3: CASSFIPDRAAIDEQFF. The CDR3 DNA reads TGCGCCAGCAGCTTCATACCGGACAGGGCTGCGATCGATGAGCAGTTCTTC.